The 29 T cell receptor beta chains below all came from one sample that was sequenced in a study of shared clonotypes between healthy human individuals. TCRdb's table, derived via immunoSEQ multiplex PCR, lists solely in-frame clones and lacks some. In the table there are about 1 million clones, roughly 80% of which are singletons. Sequenced input: memory CD4+ T cells sorted from blood. Subset given: CD45RA-negative fraction. The source of these receptors is a man aged 18 to 30 in good health.

This clone was detected a few times. The rearrangement uses TRBV5-6 and TRBJ1-5, with D unclear. CDR3 length equals 14 residues. Deletions cut 4 bases from V and 7 bases from J, with 15 bases between. Germline V gene lookup returns CDR1 SGHDT and CDR2 YYEEEE. The CDR3 here is CASSRSGGGQPQHF. The CDR3 region has the DNA TGTGCCAGCAGCCGCAGCGGTGGAGGCCAGCCCCAGCATTTT. Drawing the rest from reference TRBV5-6 and TRBJ1-5, the complete variable domain is DAGVTQSPTHLIKTRGQQVTLRCSPKSGHDTVSWYQQALGQGPQFIFQYYEEEERQRGNFPDRFSGHQFPNYSSELNVNALLLGDSALYLCASSRSGGGQPQHFGDGTRLSIL.

This clone was recorded only once. The gene calls are TRBV7-9 and TRBJ2-3; 11 positions match TRBD2. From germline, CDR1 is SEHNR and CDR2 FQNEAQ (reference sequence). The CDR3 spans 15 residues. Trimming cost V 2 bases and J 3 bases; bases outside gene matches: 1. DNA for the CDR3: TGTGCCAGCAGCTTAACTAGCGGGAGTACAGATACGCAGTATTTT. This encodes CASSLTSGSTDTQYF.

The count of this clone is one. The chain recombines TRBV4-1 with TRBJ1-2; D remains unclear. CDR3 size: 15 residues. Germline V gene sequence: CDR1 MGHRA, CDR2 YSYEKL. V lost 0 bases, J lost 3 bases, and 11 bases lay in between. The CDR3 DNA follows: TGCGCCAGCAGCCAAGATCCCACAAATGACTATGGCTACACCTTC. This sequence encodes CASSQDPTNDYGYTF.

This clone was recorded a few times. The chain joins TRBV6-9 to TRBJ1-2; D perhaps matches TRBD1 (5 bases). V shed 6 bases and J shed 8 bases, with 28 bases lying between them. The CDR3 loop spans 17 amino acids. CDR1 is MNHGY, CDR2 SVAAGI, per germline. CDR3 DNA sequence: TGTGCCAGCAGCCCGGAGGGGACTGGCTTTTCGCGACACGGCTACACCTTC. Translation gives CASSPEGTGFSRHGYTF.

This clone was recorded a few times. The rearrangement uses TRBV6-5 and TRBJ1-2, with 8 nucleotides matching TRBD1. With 6 bases clipped from V and 4 bases from J, the junction kept 4 bases outside the gene matches. The CDR3 is made up of 13 amino acids. Germline V lookup: CDR1 MNHEY, CDR2 SVGAGI. In DNA, the CDR3 is TGTGCCAGCAGCTTTACAGGGGGCTATGGCTACACCTTC. Amino acids: CASSFTGGYGYTF.

V and J are TRBV7-3 and TRBJ2-2; 10 bases are a match to TRBD2. Germline V gives CDR1 SGHTA, CDR2 FQGTGA. The V segment lost 4 bases and the J segment 5 bases; nucleotides outside the gene matches: 7. This CDR3 has 16 amino acids. CDR3 DNA: TGTGCCAGCAGCTCCTCTAGCGGGGGAGGTACCGGGGAGCTGTTTTTT. It encodes CASSSSSGGGTGELFF.

The chain links TRBV7-9 to TRBJ2-4, with D perhaps being TRBD1 or TRBD2 (5 bases each). Looked up from germline, CDR1 is SEHNR and CDR2 is FQNEAQ (reference sequence). The CDR3 is 15 residues long. V was pared by 5 bases and J by 6 bases, with 17 bases between. CDR3: CASSPYGTGTNIQYF. For the CDR3, the DNA is TGTGCCAGCAGCCCCTACGGTACGGGGACAAACATTCAGTACTTC.

This clone was counted a few times. This chain connects TRBV6-5 to TRBJ2-2, with D possibly matching TRBD2 (6 bases). Trimming stripped 6 bases from V and 5 bases from J, with 10 bases between. CDR3 size: 13 residues. Germline V gives CDR1 MNHEY, CDR2 SVGAGI. For the CDR3, the DNA is TGTGCCAGCAGGGAGGGTTTGACCGGGGAGCTGTTTTTT. Protein: CASREGLTGELFF.

Concerning this clone itself: This sequence may be a read error, since a much larger clone differs from it by one base. The sample carries other DNA sequences with the same CDR3. This chain links TRBV12-5 with TRBJ1-1, with 7 positions matching TRBD1. CDR1 is LGHNT, CDR2 FRNRAP, per germline. V gave up 3 bases and J gave up 4 bases; unmatched junction bases: 5. The CDR3 has 14 residues. For the CDR3, the DNA is TGTGCTAGTGGTTTTAATGGACAGGCCACTGAAGCTTTCTTT. As protein: CASGFNGQATEAFF. Variable domain in full (rest from reference TRBV12-5 and TRBJ1-1): DARVTQTPRHKVTEMGQEVTMRCQPILGHNTVFWYRQTMMQGLELLAYFRNRAPLDDSGMPKDRFSAEMPDATLATLKIQPSEPRDSAVYFCASGFNGQATEAFFGQGTRLTVV.

This clone was recorded once. This chain connects TRBV10-3 to TRBJ1-2; TRBD1 aligns across 9 bases. The CDR3 spans 17 residues. With V trimmed by 6 bases and J by 8 bases, 19 bases remained unmatched. Germline CDR1 is ENHRY and CDR2 is SYGVKD. The CDR3 sequence: CAIRGMVGQGASGGYTF. CDR3 DNA sequence: TGTGCCATCAGGGGGATGGTGGGACAGGGAGCTTCGGGCGGCTACACCTTC.

The chain combines TRBV29-1 with TRBJ2-3; 8 bases are shared with TRBD2. Germline trimming cut 7 bases from V and 6 bases from J; bases unmatched to any gene: 6. The length of the CDR3 is 12 residues. Looked up from germline, CDR1 is SQVTM and CDR2 is ANQGSEA. This chain's CDR3 is CSARTSSDTQYF. In nucleotides, the CDR3 is TGCAGCGCCCGGACTAGCTCCGATACGCAGTATTTT.

V usage is TRBV13 and J usage is TRBJ2-1, with D perhaps assigned TRBD1 or TRBD2 (5 bases each). The V and J ends lost 5 bases and 3 bases respectively, with 17 bases between them. Germline assignment: CDR1 PRHDT and CDR2 FYEKMQ (reference sequence). CDR3 length: 16 residues. The CDR3 coding sequence is TGTGCCAGCAGCACAGGACTTGACCCCCGCTACAATGAGCAGTTCTTC. The encoded protein is CASSTGLDPRYNEQFF.

Remarks on this clone: The same CDR3 is also encoded by other DNA sequences in this sample. This chain connects TRBV19 to TRBJ2-2; no clear D gene. V lost 1 base and J lost 0, with 3 bases in between. The germline CDR1 and CDR2 sequences are LNHDA and SQIVND (reference sequence). This CDR3 has 14 residues. The CDR3 DNA sequence: TGTGCCAGTAGTATAGGGCCGAACACCGGGGAGCTGTTTTTT. It encodes CASSIGPNTGELFF.

The sample holds a few counts of this clone. V usage is TRBV4-2 and J usage is TRBJ1-3; 9 bases fit TRBD1. Germline values: CDR1 LGHNA, CDR2 YNFKEQ. The CDR3 has 17 amino acids. V shed 0 bases and J 3 bases; nucleotides not matched to a gene: 6. The CDR3 reads CASSQDLNRGLGNTIYF. The CDR3 nucleotides are TGTGCCAGCAGCCAAGATCTGAACAGGGGGCTTGGAAACACCATATATTTT.

This clone was seen a single time. In DNA, the CDR3 is TGTGCCAGCAGCTCAGGGCGAGGCAGAACTAATGAAAAACTGTTTTTT. Protein product: CASSSGRGRTNEKLFF. The chain is built from TRBV7-9 and TRBJ1-4; D may be TRBD1 (5 bases). The germline V gene encodes CDR1 SEHNR and CDR2 FQNEAQ (reference sequence). There are 16 residues in the CDR3. V lost 4 bases and J lost 1, with 13 bases in between.

V and J are TRBV5-6 and TRBJ1-6; tentative D call: TRBD1 (5 bases). The V end was cut by 1 base, the J end by 0 bases, with 14 bases between. CDR1 is SGHDT and CDR2 is YYEEEE in the germline V gene. The CDR3 is 18 amino acids. The chain's CDR3 is CASSLWGPGSSYNSPLHF. The CDR3 coding sequence is TGTGCCAGCAGCTTGTGGGGTCCAGGGAGCTCCTATAATTCACCCCTCCACTTT.

V and J are TRBV11-2 and TRBJ2-7; TRBD2 aligns across 13 bases. Germline V gene lookup returns CDR1 SGHAT and CDR2 FQNNGV. This CDR3 contains 17 residues. The V and J ends lost 1 base and 2 bases, in that order; junction bases with no gene match: 5. The CDR3 DNA is TGTGCCAGCAGCTTAGGTCGGACTAGCGGGGGTGCCTACGAGCAGTACTTC. It encodes CASSLGRTSGGAYEQYF. Complete variable domain (other parts from reference TRBV11-2 and TRBJ2-7): EAGVAQSPRYKIIEKRQSVAFWCNPISGHATLYWYQQILGQGPKLLIQFQNNGVVDDSQLPKDRFSAERLKGVDSTLKIQPAKLEDSAVYLCASSLGRTSGGAYEQYFGPGTRLTVT.

The genes are TRBV7-6 and TRBJ2-5, with 8 bases fitting TRBD2. The V and J ends lost 1 base and 3 bases, in that order; junction bases with no gene match: 1. CDR3 length: 14 residues. Germline V gene lookup returns CDR1 SGHVS and CDR2 FNYEAQ. The CDR3 loop is CASSLELAEETQYF. CDR3 nucleotides: TGTGCCAGCAGCTTAGAACTAGCGGAAGAGACCCAGTACTTC.

The chain employs TRBV6-6 and TRBJ2-5, with 11 bases matching TRBD2. This CDR3 is 15 amino acids long. Unmatched junction bases numbered 9, after V lost 3 bases and J lost 9 bases. Germline V CDR1 and CDR2: MNHNY, SVGAGI (reference sequence). The CDR3 nucleotides are TGTGCCAGCAGTTATTTAGCGGGGGGGATCGGGGCCCAGTACTTC. It yields the protein CASSYLAGGIGAQYF.

The genes are TRBV11-2 and TRBJ2-3, with 11 positions matching TRBD2. The V segment lost 4 bases and the J segment 3 bases; nucleotides outside the gene matches: 6. The CDR3 length is 16 residues. CDR1 is SGHAT, CDR2 FQNNGV, per germline. CDR3 DNA: TGTGCCAGCAGCTCCCTTAGCGGGGGGGGAACAGATACGCAGTATTTT. It yields the protein CASSSLSGGGTDTQYF.

The chain employs TRBV5-1 and TRBJ2-3; D remains ambiguous. The V gene lost 7 bases and the J gene lost 4 bases, with 16 bases spanning the gap. Germline values: CDR1 SGHRS, CDR2 YFSETQ. The length of the CDR3 is 14 residues. The CDR3 coding sequence is TGCGCCAGCGTGAGGTTTCCTCAGGCAGATACGCAGTATTTT. Protein: CASVRFPQADTQYF. Together with reference TRBV5-1 and TRBJ2-3, the CDR3 gives the full variable domain: KAGVTQTPRYLIKTRGQQVTLSCSPISGHRSVSWYQQTPGQGLQFLFEYFSETQRNKGNFPGRFSGRQFSNSRSEMNVSTLELGDSALYLCASVRFPQADTQYFGPGTRLTVL.

The chain couples TRBV5-1 to TRBJ1-6; D not resolved. The length of the CDR3 is 15 residues. Deletions cut 0 bases from V and 0 bases from J, with 4 bases between. Germline V gene sequence: CDR1 SGHRS, CDR2 YFSETQ. Written as DNA, the CDR3 is TGCGCCAGCAGCTTGGCGAGCTCCTATAATTCACCCCTCCACTTT. The encoded protein is CASSLASSYNSPLHF.

This CDR3 reads CASSISGALAFGYEQYF. CDR3 coding DNA: TGTGCCAGCAGCATCTCGGGGGCACTCGCCTTTGGGTACGAGCAGTACTTC. The chain has TRBV7-2 and TRBJ2-7; D is perhaps TRBD1 or TRBD2 (6 bases each). The CDR3 extends over 17 amino acids. CDR1 is SGHTA and CDR2 is FQGNSA in the germline V gene. Deletions cut 5 bases from V and 4 bases from J, with 24 bases between.

The V and J genes are TRBV5-4 and TRBJ1-5; TRBD1 aligns across 9 bases. The CDR3 is made up of 14 amino acids. The V gene end was trimmed by 4 bases and the J gene end by 7 bases; junction bases not matched to a gene: 6. The germline V gene encodes CDR1 SGHNT and CDR2 YYREEE (reference sequence). The chain's CDR3 is CASSTGGPGQPQHF. CDR3 DNA: TGTGCCAGCAGCACAGGGGGCCCAGGGCAGCCCCAGCATTTT.

V gene TRBV19 combines with J gene TRBJ1-5; D ambiguous. This CDR3 is 15 amino acids long. CDR1 and CDR2 from the germline V gene are LNHDA and SQIVND (reference sequence). V shed 6 bases and J shed 1 base, with 13 bases lying between them. CDR3 DNA sequence: TGTGCCAGTAGGTTAACTCAGACAAGCAATCAGCCCCAGCATTTT. Translation gives CASRLTQTSNQPQHF.

V usage is TRBV27 and J usage is TRBJ2-7, with TRBD1 matching 7 bases. The germline V gene encodes CDR1 MNHEY and CDR2 SMNVEV (reference sequence). The CDR3 is made up of 15 amino acids. The trim removed 3 bases at V and 3 bases at J, leaving 8 bases unmatched. The CDR3 region has the DNA TGTGCCAGCAGTTTGTCGGGACAGACGGGCTACGAGCAGTACTTC. Protein sequence: CASSLSGQTGYEQYF.

The chain couples TRBV27 to TRBJ2-3, with TRBD2 as a possible D gene (6 bases). Germline V gene sequence: CDR1 MNHEY, CDR2 SMNVEV (reference sequence). This CDR3 contains 16 residues. V was trimmed by 5 bases and J by 2 bases, leaving 17 bases between them. The CDR3 reads CASSTPEGRDTDTQYF. The CDR3 bases are TGTGCCAGCAGTACTCCGGAGGGCAGGGACACAGATACGCAGTATTTT.

This chain links TRBV6-5 with TRBJ1-1; 7 bases align to TRBD1. The V gene's germline CDR1 is MNHEY and CDR2 SVGAGI. This CDR3 is 16 amino acids long. Unmatched junction bases numbered 5, after V lost 0 bases and J lost 1 base. CDR3 residues: CASSYSGQGGNTEAFF. The CDR3 bases are TGTGCCAGCAGTTACTCGGGGCAGGGGGGGAACACTGAAGCTTTCTTT.

This chain links TRBV5-4 with TRBJ2-2; 11 bases align to TRBD2. The CDR3 contains 15 residues. The ends lost 4 bases at V and 4 bases at J; junction bases unmatched: 3. Germline CDR1 is SGHNT and CDR2 is YYREEE (reference sequence). The chain's CDR3 is CASSTGTSGTGELFF. The CDR3 DNA reads as TGTGCCAGCAGCACCGGGACTAGCGGCACCGGGGAGCTGTTTTTT.